This T cell receptor beta chain is from a study of blood T cell repertoires in COVID-19 (dated by TCRdb to about 2020). In terms of the full investigation: Collaborator samples came from the United States, Italy and Spain and covered acute and convalescent phases of COVID-19. Where available, HLA class I and class II types were taken from metadata supplied by the sample provider and were not determined by assay-based typing. The samples were drawn from two sources: the first 160 participants of the ongoing ImmuneRACE study, and 1,254 subjects contributed by 6 global collaborators. The material from the prospective study consisted of cDNA or gDNA derived from T cells, B-cell-depleted T cells, or PBMCs. A freely available public database, intended as a resource for researchers studying the immune response to SARS-CoV-2, is where the repertoires were released. The dataset comprised deeply sampled blood TCRbeta repertoires from subjects exposed to, actively infected with, or recovered from COVID-19. Nearly every sample came with metadata listing a de-identified subject ID, COVID-19 status, age in years and sex.

Worth noting for this clone: The specificity of this receptor is unknown. The record has no base qualities; no much larger clone is one base away.

The collaborating institutions used their own protocols to collect whole blood in K2EDTA tubes. For TCRbeta analysis, collaborators shipped samples in one of three forms: frozen whole blood, isolated PBMCs, or DNA extracted from either of those sample types. CDR1 and CDR2 are drawn from the germline V gene: SGHRS, YFSETQ. The germline V end is reduced by 1 base and the J end by 5 bases; junction bases left unmatched: 3. The CDR3 runs 14 amino acids, cysteine and phenylalanine included. This entry keeps only the CDR3 DNA: 42 bases, framed from base 1. The paper's findings and limits, for the study overall: How much clinical and demographic metadata was included differed by source and by participant, and the metadata was provided uncurated.

The immunoSEQ Assay, a bias-controlled multiplex PCR, was used to amplify TCRbeta CDR3 regions from genomic DNA. On the study's bioinformatics: The number of nucleated cells in each sample was estimated by amplification of reference gene primers within the assay. To quantify the absolute abundance of each unique TCRbeta CDR3 rearrangement, sequence reads were collapsed and filtered. Productive Simpson clonality was computed per sample as the square root of Simpson's diversity index over productive rearrangements. This is the immuneACCESS table as TCRdb keeps it, with only in-frame sequences that have V and J called. A part of the clones is gone; compared with another copy, unresolved V genes explain less than half, and the rest is unexplained. D and trimming were read from the DNA, whereas the V and J calls and clone size are those reported in that table. In this sample the table shows some 62,000 clones, over 60% of which occur a single time. The top ten clonotypes cover around 5% of the sample.

This TCR came from a human donor in a cohort sampled during active COVID-19. This chain joins TRBV5-1 to TRBJ2-3; 8 central bases correspond to TRBD2. The sequenced material came from peripheral blood. CDR3 reads: CASSLLSGRDTQYF. The nucleotide sequence is TGCGCCAGCAGCTTGCTCAGCGGGAGAGATACGCAGTATTTT.